The 32 T cell receptor beta chains below were found in one sample sequenced in a study of blood T cell repertoires in COVID-19. Repertoires were generated with immunoSEQ multiplex PCR, while TCRdb's copy carries only in-frame clones and drops some. The sample holds fewer than 150,000 clones, approximately 86% seen once. The sample comprised peripheral blood. These receptors came from a human donor in a cohort sampled during active COVID-19.

The CDR3 is CASSEARSGGSNQPQHF. In nucleotides, the CDR3 is TGTGCCAGCAGTGAAGCCCGCTCGGGGGGTAGCAATCAGCCCCAGCATTTT. The chain uses TRBV2 and TRBJ1-5; D possibly corresponds to TRBD1 (5 bases). CDR3 length equals 17 residues. Trimming cost V 0 bases and J 0 bases, with 12 bases left between them. CDR1 SNHLY and CDR2 FYNNEI come from the germline V gene.

This chain connects TRBV5-4 to TRBJ1-3; perhaps TRBD1 as D (5 bases). Germline-derived CDR1 and CDR2 are SGHNT and YYREEE (reference sequence). The germline V and J ends were trimmed by 4 bases and 5 bases, with 16 bases remaining between them. The CDR3 runs to 15 residues. The CDR3 spells CASSLQVGIRNTIYF. CDR3 nucleotides: TGTGCCAGCAGCCTACAGGTGGGAATTCGAAACACCATATATTTT.

The chain has TRBV5-4 and TRBJ2-7; 7 nucleotides line up with TRBD2. CDR3 length: 16 amino acids. The ends lost 0 bases at V and 6 bases at J; junction bases unmatched: 12. Germline CDR1 is SGHNT and CDR2 is YYREEE (reference sequence). The CDR3 sequence is CASSLERRGGSIEQYF. CDR3 DNA: TGTGCCAGCAGCTTGGAGCGGAGGGGAGGGAGTATCGAGCAGTACTTC.

The chain links TRBV29-1 to TRBJ2-5; D may be TRBD1 (6 bases). CDR3 size: 12 residues. V was shortened by 3 bases and J by 5 bases, with 10 bases between the two germline ends. CDR1 is SQVTM and CDR2 is ANQGSEA in the germline V gene. The CDR3: CSVDRGRETQYF. The CDR3 nucleotides read TGCAGCGTTGACAGGGGTCGGGAGACCCAGTACTTC.

This chain joins TRBV19 and TRBJ2-3, with D possibly matching TRBD2 (5 bases). There are 15 residues in the CDR3. Trimming stripped 3 bases from V and 4 bases from J, with 14 bases between. Germline assignment: CDR1 LNHDA and CDR2 SQIVND (reference sequence). CDR3 amino acids: CASSIRGRGADTQYF. The CDR3 DNA follows: TGTGCCAGTAGTATCAGAGGGAGAGGAGCAGATACGCAGTATTTT.

The chain couples TRBV5-8 to TRBJ1-6; D is unresolved. This CDR3 region has 17 residues. With 4 bases removed from V and 0 bases from J, the gap between germline ends came to 14 bases. The germline V gene has CDR1 SGHTS and CDR2 YDEGEE. In DNA, the CDR3 is TGTGCCAGCAGCGCGCCGGATCGGAGCTCCTATAATTCACCCCTCCACTTT. It is translated as CASSAPDRSSYNSPLHF.

This clone has only one observation. V gene TRBV9 combines with J gene TRBJ1-1; D not resolved. This CDR3 contains 15 residues. The germline CDR1 and CDR2 sequences are SGDLS and YYNGEE. V was cut by 4 bases and J by 0 bases, with 13 bases left in between. In nucleotides, the CDR3 is TGTGCCAGCAGCCCGCGGGAGGCGATGAACACTGAAGCTTTCTTT. It specifies CASSPREAMNTEAFF.

The CDR3 protein is CASSYSGGTYQETQYF. The CDR3 DNA sequence: TGTGCCAGCAGTTACTCTGGAGGGACGTACCAAGAGACCCAGTACTTC. The rearrangement links TRBV6-5 to TRBJ2-5; D perhaps matches TRBD2 (6 bases). The CDR3 sequence is 16 residues long. Germline V CDR1 and CDR2: MNHEY, SVGAGI. The V and J ends lost 0 bases and 0 bases respectively, with 11 bases between them.

The genes are TRBV18 and TRBJ1-5; tentatively, D is TRBD1 (5 bases). CDR3 size: 13 residues. The germline V gene encodes CDR1 KGHSH and CDR2 LQKENI. Trimming took 1 base from V and 9 from J, leaving 10 bases between them. CDR3 coding DNA: TGTGCCAGCTCACCACGGGGCCATGGGCCCCAGCATTTT. Translated: CASSPRGHGPQHF.

The CDR3 nucleotides are TGTGCCAGCAGCCCGACCAGGACCGGGGAGCTGTTTTTT. Translating it yields CASSPTRTGELFF. This chain connects TRBV14 to TRBJ2-2, with D uncertain. CDR3 length equals 13 residues. Germline V gene lookup returns CDR1 SGHDN and CDR2 FVKESK. The V and J ends lost 4 bases and 5 bases respectively, with 8 bases between them.

The genes are TRBV19 and TRBJ2-7, with a possible D match to TRBD2 (6 bases). The V and J ends lost 3 bases and 2 bases respectively, with 14 bases between them. This CDR3 has 15 amino acids. CDR1 and CDR2 from the germline V gene are LNHDA and SQIVND (reference sequence). CDR3 sequence: CASSMQVSSAYEQYF. CDR3 in DNA: TGTGCCAGTAGTATGCAAGTGTCTAGCGCCTACGAGCAGTACTTC.

This chain links TRBV6-1 with TRBJ2-7, with 8 nucleotides matching TRBD1. V shed 2 bases, J shed 6 bases, and the junction held 6 bases outside the gene matches. The germline CDR1 and CDR2 sequences are MNHNS and SASEGT. The CDR3 consists of 14 residues. The CDR3 bases are TGTGCCAGCAGTGAAACGGGACAGGAGGGCGAGCAGTACTTC. Its translation is CASSETGQEGEQYF.

V and J are TRBV24-1 and TRBJ1-2; 8 bases are a match to TRBD1. The V gene end was trimmed by 4 bases and the J gene end by 5 bases; junction bases not matched to a gene: 14. The CDR3 length is 17 residues. Looked up from germline, CDR1 is KGHDR and CDR2 is SFDVKD. The CDR3 region has the DNA TGTGCCACCAGTGACCCCCGGACAGGGTCCAGGCATTATGGCTACACCTTC. This sequence encodes CATSDPRTGSRHYGYTF.

This chain uses TRBV2 with TRBJ2-3, with 10 bases that match TRBD2. V gave up 8 bases and J gave up 3 bases; unmatched junction bases: 5. CDR1 and CDR2 from the germline V gene are SNHLY and FYNNEI. The CDR3 extends over 14 amino acids. The CDR3 reads CASGGTSVTDTQYF. As DNA, the CDR3 is TGTGCCAGCGGGGGGACTAGCGTGACAGATACGCAGTATTTT.

The chain couples TRBV9 to TRBJ1-2; 8 bases fit TRBD1. J lost 3 bases, V lost 1 base, and 2 bases had no gene match. This CDR3 is 14 amino acids long. From germline, CDR1 is SGDLS and CDR2 YYNGEE. CDR3 DNA: TGTGCCAGCAGCGTACAGGACAGGGACTATGGCTACACCTTC. Protein product: CASSVQDRDYGYTF. The full variable domain, rest sourced from reference TRBV9 and TRBJ1-2, is DSGVTQTPKHLITATGQRVTLRCSPRSGDLSVYWYQQSLDQGLQFLIQYYNGEERAKGNILERFSAQQFPDLHSELNLSSLELGDSALYFCASSVQDRDYGYTFGSGTRLTVV.

This clone occurred once. This rearrangement joins TRBV6-5 to TRBJ2-7, with TRBD1 as a possible D gene (6 bases). The CDR3 spans 15 residues. Germline V gives CDR1 MNHEY, CDR2 SVGAGI. With 0 bases removed from V and 5 bases from J, the gap between germline ends came to 14 bases. CDR3 residues: CASSYSIRTVHEQYF. CDR3 DNA: TGTGCCAGCAGTTACTCGATCAGGACAGTCCACGAGCAGTACTTC.

This clone appeared a few times. The chain has TRBV10-1 and TRBJ1-4, with 8 bases fitting TRBD1. Losses at the gene ends were 0 bases for V and 7 bases for J; bases not matched to a gene: 4. This CDR3 region has 15 residues. Per the germline V gene, CDR1 is WNHNN and CDR2 is SYGVQD (reference sequence). CDR3 nucleotides: TGCGCCAGCAGTGAGTCACAGGGGGTCTGTGAAAAACTGTTTTTT. Its protein is CASSESQGVCEKLFF.

The rearrangement links TRBV24-1 to TRBJ1-1; 7 nucleotides align to TRBD1. The V gene end was trimmed by 9 bases and the J gene end by 1 base; junction bases not matched to a gene: 10. The germline gives CDR1 KGHDR, CDR2 SFDVKD. The CDR3 spans 15 residues. CDR3 DNA: TGTGCCACCCGCCCGACCGGGACAGAGAACACTGAAGCTTTCTTT. This encodes CATRPTGTENTEAFF.

V and J are TRBV6-4 and TRBJ2-1; 11 bases fit TRBD2. V gave up 4 bases and J gave up 4 bases; unmatched junction bases: 3. This CDR3 region has 15 residues. Germline CDR1 and CDR2: MRHNA and SNTAGT. The CDR3 is CASSASSGRYNEQFF. The CDR3 DNA sequence: TGTGCCAGCAGTGCTTCTAGCGGGAGGTACAATGAGCAGTTCTTC.

The genes are TRBV5-1 and TRBJ1-1, with D possibly being TRBD1 (5 bases). CDR1 is SGHRS and CDR2 is YFSETQ in the germline V gene. The CDR3 is 16 residues long. V lost 4 bases and J lost 4, with 20 bases in between. Here the CDR3 reads CASSPGGWDRITEAFF. The CDR3, as DNA: TGCGCCAGCAGCCCCGGGGGATGGGATCGAATCACTGAAGCTTTCTTT.

This chain links TRBV2 with TRBJ2-2; D not resolved. CDR1 is SNHLY, CDR2 FYNNEI, per germline. Trimming removed 4 bases from V and 2 bases from J, with 5 bases in between. This CDR3 is built from 13 residues. CDR3 protein: CASSVANTGELFF. CDR3 nucleotide sequence: TGTGCCAGCAGTGTGGCTAACACCGGGGAGCTGTTTTTT.

The chain employs TRBV9 and TRBJ2-3, with 9 nucleotides matching TRBD2. The CDR3 runs to 18 residues. The V segment lost 0 bases and the J segment 3 bases; nucleotides outside the gene matches: 11. CDR1 and CDR2 from the germline V gene are SGDLS and YYNGEE. CDR3 coding DNA: TGTGCCAGCAGCGTAGGGTTCCTTAGCGGGAGAACGACAGATACGCAGTATTTT. As protein: CASSVGFLSGRTTDTQYF.

The rearrangement links TRBV11-3 to TRBJ2-3; possibly TRBD2 for D (5 bases). This CDR3 region has 15 residues. Looked up from germline, CDR1 is SGHNT and CDR2 is YENEEA. V lost 5 bases, J lost 0 bases, and 12 bases lay in between. This CDR3 reads CASSPGGYSTDTQYF. DNA for the CDR3: TGTGCCAGCAGCCCCGGAGGCTATAGCACAGATACGCAGTATTTT. Complete variable domain (other parts from reference TRBV11-3 and TRBJ2-3): EAGVVQSPRYKIIEKKQPVAFWCNPISGHNTLYWYLQNLGQGPELLIRYENEEAVDDSQLPKDRFSAERLKGVDSTLKIQPAELGDSAVYLCASSPGGYSTDTQYFGPGTRLTVL.

V is TRBV28 and J is TRBJ2-3; 10 bases are a match to TRBD1. The CDR3 covers 18 residues. V lost 0 bases, J lost 2 bases, and 8 bases stayed unmatched. Germline V gene data show CDR1 as MDHEN and CDR2 as SYDVKM. The CDR3 coding sequence is TGTGCCAGCAGTTTATGGGGACAGGGGTCGAGATACACAGATACGCAGTATTTT. The encoded protein is CASSLWGQGSRYTDTQYF.

The rearrangement joins TRBV11-2 to TRBJ2-5; TRBD2 matches at 7 bases. After removal of 1 base from V and 5 bases from J, the junction contained 7 bases not matched to a gene. This CDR3 contains 15 residues. The germline V gene has CDR1 SGHAT and CDR2 FQNNGV. The CDR3 here is CASSLATGGGETQYF. CDR3 coding DNA: TGTGCCAGCAGCTTAGCTACGGGGGGTGGGGAGACCCAGTACTTC. Looking up the rest from reference TRBV11-2 and TRBJ2-5 gives the full variable domain: EAGVAQSPRYKIIEKRQSVAFWCNPISGHATLYWYQQILGQGPKLLIQFQNNGVVDDSQLPKDRFSAERLKGVDSTLKIQPAKLEDSAVYLCASSLATGGGETQYFGPGTRLLVL.

The sample holds a few counts of this clone. The genes are TRBV5-1 and TRBJ1-2, with TRBD1 matching over 10 bases. The CDR3 totals 15 residues. The germline CDR1 and CDR2 sequences are SGHRS and YFSETQ. J gave up 8 bases and V 0 bases, and 7 bases lay outside the gene matches. The CDR3 region is CASSLASGTGVGYTF. CDR3 nucleotides: TGCGCCAGCAGCTTGGCGTCGGGGACAGGGGTCGGCTACACCTTC. The whole variable domain, filled in from reference TRBV5-1 and TRBJ1-2, reads KAGVTQTPRYLIKTRGQQVTLSCSPISGHRSVSWYQQTPGQGLQFLFEYFSETQRNKGNFPGRFSGRQFSNSRSEMNVSTLELGDSALYLCASSLASGTGVGYTFGSGTRLTVV.

J is TRBJ1-4 and V is TRBV6-1, with a weak D call TRBD1 (5 bases). Trimming shortened V by 3 bases and J by 4 bases, and 12 bases separated the two germline ends. In germline, CDR1 is MNHNS, CDR2 SASEGT. The length of the CDR3 is 15 residues. The CDR3 nucleotides are TGTGCCAGCAGTGATGCGGGGCGTGTTAATGAAAAACTGTTTTTT. Its translation is CASSDAGRVNEKLFF.

The V and J genes are TRBV7-9 and TRBJ2-7; D is possibly TRBD1 (6 bases). The germline V gene encodes CDR1 SEHNR and CDR2 FQNEAQ (reference sequence). The V end lost 5 bases, the J end lost 4 bases, and 9 bases lay between the germline ends. The length of the CDR3 is 12 residues. The CDR3 DNA reads TGTGCCAGCAGCAGACAGGCATACGAGCAGTACTTC. It encodes CASSRQAYEQYF.

This clone has just a few counts. The chain recombines TRBV24-1 with TRBJ2-1; 9 nucleotides line up with TRBD2. V shed 4 bases, J shed 0 bases, and the junction held 6 bases outside the gene matches. Germline CDR1 and CDR2: KGHDR and SFDVKD. This CDR3 comprises 17 residues. The CDR3: CATSEASGVGSYNEQFF. The CDR3 bases are TGTGCCACCAGTGAAGCTAGCGGGGTGGGCTCCTACAATGAGCAGTTCTTC.

This clone was detected only once. V and J are TRBV18 and TRBJ1-1; perhaps TRBD1 as D (6 bases). V was pared by 1 base and J by 0 bases, with 9 bases between. The CDR3 length is 15 residues. Germline CDR1 reads KGHSH; CDR2 reads LQKENI. CDR3 nucleotide sequence: TGTGCCAGCTCACCACGAGGACAGATGAACACTGAAGCTTTCTTT. This encodes CASSPRGQMNTEAFF.

This sequence joins TRBV10-1 and TRBJ2-5; D unclear. CDR3 length: 13 residues. V was clipped by 2 bases and J by 2 bases, with 6 bases between them. Germline V gives CDR1 WNHNN, CDR2 SYGVQD (reference sequence). CDR3: CASSEGRQETQYF. CDR3 bases: TGCGCCAGCAGTGAGGGCAGACAAGAGACCCAGTACTTC.

The chain couples TRBV19 to TRBJ2-7; 10 bases match TRBD2. Per germline, CDR1 LNHDA and CDR2 SQIVND (reference sequence). CDR3 length: 15 residues. V trimming: 5 bases; J trimming: 7 bases; junction bases outside the gene matches: 11. CDR3 bases: TGTGCCAGTAGTCCTGTGAGCGGGGGGGCCCGGGAGCAGTACTTC. It is translated as CASSPVSGGAREQYF.